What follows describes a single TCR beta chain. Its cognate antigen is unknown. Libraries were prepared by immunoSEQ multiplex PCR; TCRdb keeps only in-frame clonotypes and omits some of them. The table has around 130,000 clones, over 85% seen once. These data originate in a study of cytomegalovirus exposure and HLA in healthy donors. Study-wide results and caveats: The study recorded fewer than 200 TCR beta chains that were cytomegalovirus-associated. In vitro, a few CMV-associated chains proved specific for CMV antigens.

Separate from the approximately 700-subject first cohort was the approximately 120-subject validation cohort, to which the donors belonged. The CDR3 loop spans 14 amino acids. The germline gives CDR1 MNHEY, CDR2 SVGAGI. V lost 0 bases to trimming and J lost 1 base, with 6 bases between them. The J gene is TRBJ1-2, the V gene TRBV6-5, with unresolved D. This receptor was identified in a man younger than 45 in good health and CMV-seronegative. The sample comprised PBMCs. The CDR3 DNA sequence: TGTGCCAGCAGTTACTCGAGTGGTAACTATGGCTACACCTTC. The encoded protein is CASSYSSGNYGYTF.